Sequencing of this T cell receptor (beta chain) was carried out in a study of neurological immune-mediated disorders. The wider study: Multiple sclerosis patients numbered around 35, with approximately 31 relapsing-remitting and 3 secondary progressive.

Via MiXCR, TCRdb re-called the 5' RACE reads, giving one row per CDR3 protein. The sample has 50,000 to 70,000 distinct CDR3 sequences, 3.5% to 5.5% seen once. 2 million unsorted PBMCs were stored in RNAlater at -80 °C before RNA extraction. General study results and limits: The greatest degree of TCR clonal expansion was observed in HTLV-1-associated myelopathy, with the lowest in multiple sclerosis, below that of healthy controls. Repertoires from 18 of 34 multiple sclerosis patients grouped phylogenetically into a related-CDR3 cluster, suggesting a possible signature.

The sample holds many counts of this clonotype. What it binds is unknown. The CDR3 contains 13 residues. Deletions cut 10 bases from V and 4 bases from J, with 16 bases between. Germline V lookup: CDR1 ENHRY, CDR2 SYGVKD. This TCR came from a man aged 25-45 years with multiple sclerosis. The sequencing input was PBMCs. V and J are TRBV10-3 and TRBJ1-1; D possibly corresponds to TRBD1 (6 bases). The CDR3 spells CATKSGGGTEAFF. In DNA form, the CDR3 reads TGTGCCACCAAATCCGGGGGCGGCACTGAAGCTTTCTTT.